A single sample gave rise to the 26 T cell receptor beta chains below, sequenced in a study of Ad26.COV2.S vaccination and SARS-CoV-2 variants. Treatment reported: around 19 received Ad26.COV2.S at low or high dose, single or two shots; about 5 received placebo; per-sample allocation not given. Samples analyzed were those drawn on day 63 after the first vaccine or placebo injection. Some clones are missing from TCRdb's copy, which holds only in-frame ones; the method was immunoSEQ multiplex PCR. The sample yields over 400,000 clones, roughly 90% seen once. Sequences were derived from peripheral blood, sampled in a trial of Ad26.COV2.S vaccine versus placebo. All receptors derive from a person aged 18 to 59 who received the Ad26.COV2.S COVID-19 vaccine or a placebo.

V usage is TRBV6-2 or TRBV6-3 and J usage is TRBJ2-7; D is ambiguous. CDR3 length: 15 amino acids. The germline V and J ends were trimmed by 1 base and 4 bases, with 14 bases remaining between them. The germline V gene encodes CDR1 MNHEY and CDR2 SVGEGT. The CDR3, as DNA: TGTGCCAGCAGTTACTGGGGTCCAATGATGTACGAGCAGTACTTC. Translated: CASSYWGPMMYEQYF.

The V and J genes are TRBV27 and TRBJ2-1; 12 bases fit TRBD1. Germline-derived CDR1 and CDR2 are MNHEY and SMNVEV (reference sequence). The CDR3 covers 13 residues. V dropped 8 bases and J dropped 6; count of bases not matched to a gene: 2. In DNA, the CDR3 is TGTGCCAGCGGGGACAGGGGGCGCAATGAGCAGTTCTTC. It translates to CASGDRGRNEQFF.

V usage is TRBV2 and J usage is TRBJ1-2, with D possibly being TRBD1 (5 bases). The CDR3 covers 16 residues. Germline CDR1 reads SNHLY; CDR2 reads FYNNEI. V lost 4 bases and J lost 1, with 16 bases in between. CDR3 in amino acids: CASSGGGWDDNYGYTF. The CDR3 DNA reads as TGTGCCAGCAGTGGGGGAGGCTGGGACGATAACTATGGCTACACCTTC. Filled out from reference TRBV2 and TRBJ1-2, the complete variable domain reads EPEVTQTPSHQVTQMGQEVILRCVPISNHLYFYWYRQILGQKVEFLVSFYNNEISEKSEIFDDQFSVERPDGSNFTLKIRSTKLEDSAMYFCASSGGGWDDNYGYTFGSGTRLTVV.

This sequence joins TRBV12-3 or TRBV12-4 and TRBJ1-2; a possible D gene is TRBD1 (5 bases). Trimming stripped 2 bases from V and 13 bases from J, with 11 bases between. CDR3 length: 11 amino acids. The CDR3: CASSLPGTSTF. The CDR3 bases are TGTGCCAGCAGTTTACCGGGGACCTCCACCTTC.

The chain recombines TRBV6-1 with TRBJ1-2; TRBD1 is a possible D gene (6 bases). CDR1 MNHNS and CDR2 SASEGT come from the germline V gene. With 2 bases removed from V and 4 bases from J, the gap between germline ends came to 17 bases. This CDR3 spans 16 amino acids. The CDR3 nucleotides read TGTGCCAGCAGTGAAAGGGGCCCACAGGGCCCCTATGGCTACACCTTC. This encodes CASSERGPQGPYGYTF.

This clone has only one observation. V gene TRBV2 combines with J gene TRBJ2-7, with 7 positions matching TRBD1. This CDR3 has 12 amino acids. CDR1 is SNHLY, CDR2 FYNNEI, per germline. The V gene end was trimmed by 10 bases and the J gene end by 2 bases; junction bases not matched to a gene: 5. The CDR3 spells CAIGTVPYEQYF. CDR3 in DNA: TGTGCCATCGGGACAGTGCCCTACGAGCAGTACTTC. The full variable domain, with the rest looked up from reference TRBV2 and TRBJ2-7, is EPEVTQTPSHQVTQMGQEVILRCVPISNHLYFYWYRQILGQKVEFLVSFYNNEISEKSEIFDDQFSVERPDGSNFTLKIRSTKLEDSAMYFCAIGTVPYEQYFGPGTRLTVT.

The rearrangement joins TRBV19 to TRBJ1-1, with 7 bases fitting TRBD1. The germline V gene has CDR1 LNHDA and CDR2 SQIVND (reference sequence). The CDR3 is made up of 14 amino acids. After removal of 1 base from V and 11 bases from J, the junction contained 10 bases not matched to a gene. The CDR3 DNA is TGTGCCAGTAGTATAGTAGGGGACAGCGATGAGGCTTTCTTT. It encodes CASSIVGDSDEAFF.

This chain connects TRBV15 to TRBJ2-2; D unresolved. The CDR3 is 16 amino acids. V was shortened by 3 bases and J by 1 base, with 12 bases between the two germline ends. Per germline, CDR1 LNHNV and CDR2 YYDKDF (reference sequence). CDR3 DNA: TGTGCCACCAGCAGGTTTACCGGCAGGAACACCGGGGAGCTGTTTTTT. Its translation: CATSRFTGRNTGELFF.

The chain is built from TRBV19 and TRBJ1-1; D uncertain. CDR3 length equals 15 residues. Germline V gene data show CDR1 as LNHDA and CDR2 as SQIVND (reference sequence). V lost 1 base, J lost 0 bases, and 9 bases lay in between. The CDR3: CASSIVLGLNTEAFF. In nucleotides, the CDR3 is TGTGCCAGTAGTATAGTGCTGGGATTGAACACTGAAGCTTTCTTT.

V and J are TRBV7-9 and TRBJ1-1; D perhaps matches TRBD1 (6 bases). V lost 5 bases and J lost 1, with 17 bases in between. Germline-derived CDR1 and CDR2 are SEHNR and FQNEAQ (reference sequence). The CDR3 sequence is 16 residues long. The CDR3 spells CASSPRQAAKNTEAFF. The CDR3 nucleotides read TGTGCCAGCAGCCCGAGACAGGCCGCTAAGAACACTGAAGCTTTCTTT.

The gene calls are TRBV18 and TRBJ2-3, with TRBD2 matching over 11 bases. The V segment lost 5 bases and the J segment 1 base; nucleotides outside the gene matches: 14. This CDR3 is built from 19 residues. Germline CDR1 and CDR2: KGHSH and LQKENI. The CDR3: CASSSFSPVTSGGTDTQYF. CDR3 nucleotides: TGTGCCAGCTCATCATTCTCCCCCGTGACTAGCGGGGGCACAGATACGCAGTATTTT.

The DNA of the CDR3 is TGTGCCATCAGGAGCGGGGGGGCCTACAATGAGCAGTTCTTC. Translated, it gives CAIRSGGAYNEQFF. V and J are TRBV10-3 and TRBJ2-1, with 10 bases lining up with TRBD2. V was clipped by 6 bases and J by 2 bases; unmatched bases: 1. Germline-derived CDR1 and CDR2 are ENHRY and SYGVKD. This CDR3 has 14 amino acids.

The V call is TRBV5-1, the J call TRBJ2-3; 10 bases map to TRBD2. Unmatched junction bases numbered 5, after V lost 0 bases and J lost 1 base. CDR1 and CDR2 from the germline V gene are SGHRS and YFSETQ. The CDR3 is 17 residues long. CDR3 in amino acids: CASSLASGTSGTDTQYF. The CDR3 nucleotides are TGCGCCAGCAGCTTGGCCAGTGGGACTAGCGGCACAGATACGCAGTATTTT.

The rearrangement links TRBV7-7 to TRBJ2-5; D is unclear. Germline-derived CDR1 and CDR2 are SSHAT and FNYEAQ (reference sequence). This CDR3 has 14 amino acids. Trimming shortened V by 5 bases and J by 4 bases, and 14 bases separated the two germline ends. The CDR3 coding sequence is TGTGCCAGCAGCCGGCACCAGCGAGGAGAGACCCAGTACTTC. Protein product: CASSRHQRGETQYF.

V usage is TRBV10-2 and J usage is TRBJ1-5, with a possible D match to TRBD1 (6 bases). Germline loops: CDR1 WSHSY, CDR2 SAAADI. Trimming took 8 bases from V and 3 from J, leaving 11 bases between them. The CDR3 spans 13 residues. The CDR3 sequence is CASAGVYNQPQHF. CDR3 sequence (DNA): TGCGCCAGCGCAGGGGTCTACAATCAGCCCCAGCATTTT.

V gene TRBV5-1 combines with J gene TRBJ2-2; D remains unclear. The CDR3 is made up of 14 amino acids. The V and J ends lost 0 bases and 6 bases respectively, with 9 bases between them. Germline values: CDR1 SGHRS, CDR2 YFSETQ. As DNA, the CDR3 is TGCGCCAGCAGCTTGGAAGGGTCTCCCGGGGAGCTGTTTTTT. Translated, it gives CASSLEGSPGELFF.

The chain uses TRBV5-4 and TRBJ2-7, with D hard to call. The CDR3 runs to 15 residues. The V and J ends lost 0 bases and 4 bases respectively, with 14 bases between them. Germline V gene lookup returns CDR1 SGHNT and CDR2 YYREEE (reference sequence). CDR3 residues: CASSLGPILGYEQYF. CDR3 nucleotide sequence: TGTGCCAGCAGCTTGGGACCAATCCTCGGGTACGAGCAGTACTTC.

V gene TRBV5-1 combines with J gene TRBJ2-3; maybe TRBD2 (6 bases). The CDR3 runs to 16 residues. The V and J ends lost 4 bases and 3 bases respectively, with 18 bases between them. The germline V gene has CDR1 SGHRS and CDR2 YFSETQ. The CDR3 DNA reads TGCGCCAGCAGCGGGGGACTCCCAGGACGTACAGATACGCAGTATTTT. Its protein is CASSGGLPGRTDTQYF.

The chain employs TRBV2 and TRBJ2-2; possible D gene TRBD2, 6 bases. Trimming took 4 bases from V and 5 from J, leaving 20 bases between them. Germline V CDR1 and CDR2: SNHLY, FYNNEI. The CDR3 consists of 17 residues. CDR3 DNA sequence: TGTGCCAGCAGTGGTTTTATCGGTAGCGGAGCTACCGGGGAGCTGTTTTTT. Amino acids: CASSGFIGSGATGELFF.

Here the CDR3 DNA reads TGTGCCAGTAGTATGAGTGTCTTTGCAACTAATGAAAAACTGTTTTTT. Translation: CASSMSVFATNEKLFF. This chain joins TRBV19 and TRBJ1-4; no definite D call. With 3 bases removed from V and 0 bases from J, the gap between germline ends came to 11 bases. The germline gives CDR1 LNHDA, CDR2 SQIVND (reference sequence). This CDR3 region has 16 residues.

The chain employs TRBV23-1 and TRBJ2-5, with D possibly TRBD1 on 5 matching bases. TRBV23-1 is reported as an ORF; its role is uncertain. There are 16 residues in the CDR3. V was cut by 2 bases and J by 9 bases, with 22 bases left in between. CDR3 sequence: CASSQTPGSPASSQYF. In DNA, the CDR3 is TGCGCCAGCAGTCAAACCCCAGGGTCGCCAGCTTCGTCCCAGTACTTC.

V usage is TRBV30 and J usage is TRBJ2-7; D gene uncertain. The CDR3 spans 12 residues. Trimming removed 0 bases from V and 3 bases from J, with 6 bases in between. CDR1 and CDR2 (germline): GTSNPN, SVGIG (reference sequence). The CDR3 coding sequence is TGTGCCTGGAGTGTTGGGGACTACGAGCAGTACTTC. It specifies CAWSVGDYEQYF.

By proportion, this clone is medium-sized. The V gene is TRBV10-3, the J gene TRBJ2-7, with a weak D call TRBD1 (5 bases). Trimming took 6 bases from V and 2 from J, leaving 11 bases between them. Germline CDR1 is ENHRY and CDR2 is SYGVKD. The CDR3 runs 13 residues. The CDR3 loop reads CAIRPTEAYEQYF. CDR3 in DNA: TGTGCCATCAGACCGACAGAAGCCTACGAGCAGTACTTC.

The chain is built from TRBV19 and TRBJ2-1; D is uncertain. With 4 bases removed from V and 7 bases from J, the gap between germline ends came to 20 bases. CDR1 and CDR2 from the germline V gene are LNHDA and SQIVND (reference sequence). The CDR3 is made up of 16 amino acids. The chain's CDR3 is CASSTGSSAWGNEQFF. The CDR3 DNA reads TGTGCCAGTAGTACTGGGTCTTCAGCGTGGGGAAATGAGCAGTTCTTC.

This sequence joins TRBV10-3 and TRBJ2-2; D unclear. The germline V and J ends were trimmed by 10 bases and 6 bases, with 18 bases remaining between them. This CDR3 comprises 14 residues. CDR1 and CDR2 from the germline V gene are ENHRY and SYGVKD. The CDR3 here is CATASSLMAGELFF. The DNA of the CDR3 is TGTGCCACCGCCTCGAGTTTAATGGCCGGGGAGCTGTTTTTT.

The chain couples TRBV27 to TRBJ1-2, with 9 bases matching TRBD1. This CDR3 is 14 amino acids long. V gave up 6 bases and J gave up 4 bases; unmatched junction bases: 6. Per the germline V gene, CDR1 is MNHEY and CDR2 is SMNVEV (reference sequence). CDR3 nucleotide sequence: TGTGCCAGCAGGGGCGACAGGGGGGGCTATGGCTACACCTTC. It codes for CASRGDRGGYGYTF.